What follows describes a single T cell receptor (beta chain). The antigen is undetermined. Noted treatment: roughly 10-day PBMC culture with coronavirus spike peptide pools or control peptides (ViraFEST assay). Germline V lookup: CDR1 SGHTA, CDR2 FQGNSA. V lost 4 bases and J lost 3, with 15 bases in between. The CDR3 length is 15 residues. An Oncomine TCR Beta short-read assay was used to sequence the DNA from cultured CD4+ T cells. TCRdb re-called the PCR reads with MiXCR, one entry per CDR3 protein. The sample comprises just over 20,000 distinct CDR3 sequences, roughly 70% of which are singletons, and roughly 8.6% rests with the top ten. This entry belongs to a study of vaccination and CD4 T cells after COVID-19. Study-level background: It was a median about 93 days after diagnosis, with a range of 35 to 161, that post-COVID samples were drawn.

The study's findings and limits: It was found that, in convalescent patients, 304 of 307 vaccine-specific clones were spike mono-reactive. In convalescent patients, a median approximately 90% of reactive clones appeared only post-vaccination.

Sequencing input: CD4+ T cells from blood, cultured in vitro. The chain combines TRBV7-2 with TRBJ2-5; tentative D call: TRBD2 (7 bases). The TCR sequence derives from a human donor who had recovered from COVID-19. The CDR3 DNA is TGTGCCAGCAGCTGGGGGCTGGGGGGGAAAGAGACCCAGTACTTC. Its protein is CASSWGLGGKETQYF.